A single sample is the source of the 13 T cell receptor beta chains below, sequenced in a study of T cell responses to AZD1222 COVID-19 vaccine. Assay: immunoSEQ multiplex PCR; the TCRdb copy retains only in-frame clones and omits some. The table shows about 130,000 clones, with about 94% occurring only once. Specimen: peripheral blood, collected on day 0 of AZD1222 vaccination. All receptors derive from an adult in good health.

The V and J genes are TRBV7-6 and TRBJ2-7; 9 bases match TRBD2. Germline values: CDR1 SGHVS, CDR2 FNYEAQ. CDR3 length equals 15 residues. The V and J ends lost 1 base and 5 bases, in that order; junction bases with no gene match: 6. CDR3 nucleotide sequence: TGTGCCAGCAGCTTAGGCGGGAGGGGGCTGAACGAGCAGTACTTC. It is translated as CASSLGGRGLNEQYF.

The V gene is TRBV2, the J gene TRBJ2-3, with 7 nucleotides matching TRBD1. V lost 7 bases, J lost 9 bases, and 7 bases stayed unmatched. CDR3 length equals 12 residues. Germline CDR1 is SNHLY and CDR2 is FYNNEI. The CDR3 region is CASTQGVGTQYF. The CDR3, as DNA: TGTGCCAGCACCCAGGGGGTAGGCACGCAGTATTTT.

The V and J genes are TRBV5-4 and TRBJ2-7; 7 nucleotides match TRBD2. V lost 3 bases and J lost 3; bases outside the gene matches: 3. The CDR3 totals 13 residues. Per the germline V gene, CDR1 is SGHNT and CDR2 is YYREEE (reference sequence). The CDR3 spells CASSSGTNYEQYF. DNA for the CDR3: TGTGCCAGCAGCTCGGGGACTAACTACGAGCAGTACTTC.

This sequence joins TRBV6-2 or TRBV6-3 and TRBJ1-1, with 10 bases that match TRBD1. The CDR3 extends over 17 amino acids. Germline trimming cut 1 base from V and 1 base from J; bases unmatched to any gene: 6. The V gene's germline CDR1 is MNHEY and CDR2 SVGEGT. The CDR3 nucleotides are TGTGCCAGCAGTTACTTTTGGGACAGGGGAAAGAACACTGAAGCTTTCTTT. This codes for CASSYFWDRGKNTEAFF.

The chain is built from TRBV19 and TRBJ2-2; 8 bases agree with TRBD1. The CDR3 is made up of 15 amino acids. Germline trimming cut 3 bases from V and 1 base from J; bases unmatched to any gene: 1. Germline-derived CDR1 and CDR2 are LNHDA and SQIVND (reference sequence). CDR3 DNA: TGTGCCAGTAGTATTGGACAGGGGAACACCGGGGAGCTGTTTTTT. This translates into CASSIGQGNTGELFF.

The chain employs TRBV27 and TRBJ1-1; the match to TRBD1 covers 7 bases. Losses at the gene ends were 3 bases for V and 4 bases for J; bases not matched to a gene: 5. The CDR3 sequence is 14 residues long. Germline loops: CDR1 MNHEY, CDR2 SMNVEV (reference sequence). The CDR3 nucleotides are TGTGCCAGCAGTTTTAGTCAGGGGGGCACTGAAGCTTTCTTT. As protein: CASSFSQGGTEAFF.

The chain carries TRBV28 and TRBJ1-2, with D uncertain. There are 16 residues in the CDR3. Germline CDR1 and CDR2: MDHEN and SYDVKM. V gave up 6 bases and J gave up 3 bases, with 20 bases separating them. CDR3 amino acids: CASSPLGTLGDYGYTF. The CDR3 region has the DNA TGTGCCAGCAGCCCCTTAGGCACCCTGGGAGACTATGGCTACACCTTC.

V is TRBV12-3 or TRBV12-4 and J is TRBJ1-2; D remains ambiguous. CDR3 length: 12 amino acids. V lost 1 base and J lost 10, with 10 bases in between. The CDR3 region has the DNA TGTGCCAGCAGTTTAGAAATGGGGTACTACACCTTC. It codes for CASSLEMGYYTF.

The gene calls are TRBV29-1 and TRBJ1-2; weak D call: TRBD1 (5 bases). CDR1 SQVTM and CDR2 ANQGSEA come from the germline V gene. The CDR3 extends over 12 amino acids. V was cut by 7 bases and J by 8 bases, with 17 bases left in between. CDR3 nucleotides: TGCAGCGCCGCAAGCACGGGGGAGGGCTACACCTTC. Translating gives CSAASTGEGYTF.

The J gene is TRBJ2-2, the V gene TRBV6-5; D is undetermined. The CDR3 spans 11 residues. Trimming took 6 bases from V and 1 from J, leaving 0 bases between them. CDR1 and CDR2 from the germline V gene are MNHEY and SVGAGI. CDR3 in DNA: TGTGCCAGCAGGAACACCGGGGAGCTGTTTTTT. This translates into CASRNTGELFF.

The chain joins TRBV28 to TRBJ1-2, with TRBD1 matching 7 bases. The CDR3 totals 13 residues. With V trimmed by 5 bases and J by 4 bases, 4 bases remained unmatched. Germline CDR1 MDHEN, CDR2 SYDVKM. The chain's CDR3 is CASSTGTVYGYTF. DNA of the CDR3: TGTGCCAGCAGTACAGGGACAGTCTATGGCTACACCTTC.

CDR3 in amino acids: CSASGGNDGQGRYGYTF. Here the CDR3 DNA reads TGCAGTGCTAGTGGTGGGAACGATGGACAGGGTCGTTATGGCTACACCTTC. This chain links TRBV20-1 with TRBJ1-2, with 8 bases lining up with TRBD1. The CDR3 contains 17 residues. From germline, CDR1 is DFQATT and CDR2 SNEGSKA (reference sequence). Trimming at V came to 3 bases and at J to 5 bases, leaving 17 bases not matched to a gene.

The rearrangement links TRBV4-2 to TRBJ2-7; D might be TRBD2 (5 bases). The germline V gene encodes CDR1 LGHNA and CDR2 YNFKEQ. The CDR3 runs to 15 residues. V was shortened by 1 base and J by 7 bases, with 17 bases between the two germline ends. Here the CDR3 DNA reads TGTGCCAGCAGCCAAGGAGGGAACGGCCTAGGGGAGCAGTACTTC. Translation: CASSQGGNGLGEQYF.